This TCR beta chain was recorded in a study of cytomegalovirus exposure and HLA in healthy donors. Overall study findings and caveats: Earlier findings revealed that most TCR beta V segments proved productive either about 87% or about 30% of the time. Available immune exposure information was restricted to CMV serostatus only. Diagnosis of cytomegalovirus status made by the classifier reportedly showed high specificity and sensitivity.

Trimming removed 0 bases at V and 0 bases at J, with 8 bases between. This CDR3 is built from 15 residues. Per the germline V gene, CDR1 is SGHVS and CDR2 is FNYEAQ. PCR amplification relied on 60 Vbeta primers (plus 13 Jbeta primers). The repertoire was sequenced with immunoSEQ multiplex PCR; TCRdb's copy has only in-frame clones and lacks some. The repertoire has roughly 170,000 clones, about four fifths of them found once; the top ten carry roughly 5.2%. A word on this clone: The antigen is undetermined.

The specimen was PBMCs. This receptor was obtained from a girl aged 10-17 years in good health and CMV-seropositive. The rearrangement uses TRBV7-6 and TRBJ1-1; D is uncertain. The CDR3 is CASSLAAQMNTEAFF. The CDR3 DNA sequence: TGTGCCAGCAGCTTAGCGGCACAAATGAACACTGAAGCTTTCTTT.